The rows below give T cell receptor beta chains drawn from one sample of a study of T cell responses to AZD1222 COVID-19 vaccine. Generated by immunoSEQ multiplex PCR, the TCRdb table keeps only in-frame clones and is missing some. The sample has around 150,000 clones, around 88% seen once. Specimen: peripheral blood, collected on day 0 of AZD1222 vaccination. These receptors were obtained from an adult in good health. CDR3s leave out the opening cysteine and the closing phenylalanine or tryptophan. D genes are given only for firm matches.

>-|TRBJ1-5|TRBV20-1
SASPGQNNQPQH
>TRBD2|TRBJ2-1|TRBV7-8
ASSFIPRGGEQF
>-|TRBJ1-6|TRBV9
ASSVGPGSGNSPLH
>TRBD2|TRBJ2-3|TRBV3-1/TRBV3-2
ASSHPGLAEDTQY
>-|TRBJ1-6|TRBV4-1
ASSHQRGQVNSPLH
>TRBD1|TRBJ1-1|TRBV7-7
ASSPLGTAMNTEAF
>TRBD1|TRBJ1-5|TRBV28
ASSKTGAVSQPQH
>-|TRBJ1-3|TRBV5-1
ASSYGSTRAGNTIY
>TRBD1|TRBJ1-6|TRBV9
ASSAGQGLNSPLH
>-|TRBJ1-5|TRBV4-1
ASSQDSSQPQH
>-|TRBJ1-4|TRBV25-1
ASSEVQFEEKLF
>-|TRBJ2-1|TRBV5-6
ASSLAGGERANEQF
>TRBD2|TRBJ2-7|TRBV7-2
ASSLPGLAPEQY
>-|TRBJ1-2|TRBV29-1
SVEGAGWGYT
>TRBD1|TRBJ1-2|TRBV5-6
ASRGRDRESYT
>TRBD2|TRBJ2-7|TRBV6-5
ASSYSGTSGSYEQY
>-|TRBJ1-2|TRBV19
ASSILAARGYT
>-|TRBJ1-5|TRBV5-1
ASSLETGLNQPQH
>-|TRBJ1-5|TRBV12-3/TRBV12-4
ASSFGDRPQH
>-|TRBJ2-1|TRBV9
ASSVGRGEQF
>-|TRBJ1-5|TRBV2
ASSIQGFGNQPQH
>-|TRBJ1-1|TRBV5-1
ASSLTGKANTEAF
>-|TRBJ1-5|TRBV6-6
ASSPLSQPQH
>TRBD1|TRBJ1-4|TRBV28
ASSIHRGLGEKLF
>-|TRBJ1-1|TRBV29-1
SVVPGVTGVAF
>TRBD2|TRBJ2-3|TRBV5-1
ASTWTGLGTDTQY
>TRBD2|TRBJ2-1|TRBV7-3
ASSLAPAGDIYEQF